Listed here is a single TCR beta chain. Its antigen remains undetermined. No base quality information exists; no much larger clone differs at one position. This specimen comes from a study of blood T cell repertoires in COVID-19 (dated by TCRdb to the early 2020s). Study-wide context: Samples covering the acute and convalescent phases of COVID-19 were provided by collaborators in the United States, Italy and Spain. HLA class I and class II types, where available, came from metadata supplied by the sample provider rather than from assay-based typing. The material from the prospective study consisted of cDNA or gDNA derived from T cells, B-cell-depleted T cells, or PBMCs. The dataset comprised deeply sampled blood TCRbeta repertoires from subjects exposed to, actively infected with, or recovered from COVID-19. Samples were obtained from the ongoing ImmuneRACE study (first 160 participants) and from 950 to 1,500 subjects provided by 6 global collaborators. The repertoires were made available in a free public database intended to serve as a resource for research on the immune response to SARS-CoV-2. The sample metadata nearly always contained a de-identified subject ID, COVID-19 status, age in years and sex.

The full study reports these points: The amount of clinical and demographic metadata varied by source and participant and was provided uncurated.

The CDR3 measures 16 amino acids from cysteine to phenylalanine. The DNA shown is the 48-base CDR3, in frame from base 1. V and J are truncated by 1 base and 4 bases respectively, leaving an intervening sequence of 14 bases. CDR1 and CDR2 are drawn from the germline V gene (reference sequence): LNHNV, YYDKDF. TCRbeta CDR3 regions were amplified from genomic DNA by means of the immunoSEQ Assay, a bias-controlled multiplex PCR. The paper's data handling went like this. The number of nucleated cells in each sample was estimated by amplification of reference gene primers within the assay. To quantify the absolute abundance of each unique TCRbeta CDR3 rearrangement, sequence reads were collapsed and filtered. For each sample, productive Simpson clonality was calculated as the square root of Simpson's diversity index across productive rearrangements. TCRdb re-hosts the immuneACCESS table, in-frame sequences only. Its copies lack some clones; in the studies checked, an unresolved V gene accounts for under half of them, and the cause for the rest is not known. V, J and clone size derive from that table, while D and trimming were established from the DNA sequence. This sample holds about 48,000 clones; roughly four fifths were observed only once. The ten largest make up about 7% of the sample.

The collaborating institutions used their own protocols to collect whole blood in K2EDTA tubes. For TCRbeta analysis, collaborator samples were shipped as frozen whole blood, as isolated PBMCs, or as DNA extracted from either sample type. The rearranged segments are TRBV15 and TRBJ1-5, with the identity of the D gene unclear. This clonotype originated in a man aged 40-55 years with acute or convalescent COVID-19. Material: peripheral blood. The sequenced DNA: TGTGCCACCAGCAGAGTGGGCGGGTCCTCAAATCAGCCCCAGCATTTT. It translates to CATSRVGGSSNQPQHF.